These 30 T cell receptor beta chains originate from one sample sequenced in a study of identical twins. In TCRdb, the 5' RACE reads were re-called with MiXCR into one record per CDR3 protein. The data show some 1,700,000 distinct CDR3 sequences, with about 32% seen just once and around 0.25% held by the top ten. The source material was cord blood. These receptors were obtained from a newborn girl in good health.

This clonotype occurred a few times. This sequence joins TRBV3-1 and TRBJ2-3, with 14 bases aligning to TRBD2. The CDR3 extends over 15 amino acids. V dropped 4 bases and J dropped 6; count of bases not matched to a gene: 3. Germline values: CDR1 LGHDT, CDR2 YNNKEL (reference sequence). CDR3 region: CASSRTSGGMDTQYF. DNA of the CDR3: TGTGCCAGCAGCCGGACTAGCGGGGGGATGGATACGCAGTATTTT.

This clonotype was picked up many times. V and J are TRBV12-3 or TRBV12-4 and TRBJ1-2; TRBD1 might be the D (5 bases). The CDR3 runs to 11 residues. V was clipped by 5 bases and J by 6 bases, with 7 bases between them. The CDR3 protein is CASSARDGYTF. The CDR3 region has the DNA TGTGCCAGCAGTGCCAGGGATGGCTACACCTTC.

The chain uses TRBV25-1 and TRBJ2-5, with 7 bases that match TRBD1. V lost 6 bases and J lost 11; bases outside the gene matches: 18. The CDR3 loop spans 15 amino acids. Germline-derived CDR1 and CDR2 are MGHDK and SYGVNS. The CDR3 loop reads CASRLRTGGYNEQYF. In nucleotides, the CDR3 is TGTGCCAGCAGACTCCGGACAGGTGGCTACAATGAGCAGTACTTC.

V is TRBV5-1 and J is TRBJ2-1; D might be TRBD2 (5 bases). The germline V gene has CDR1 SGHRS and CDR2 YFSETQ. The CDR3 runs to 16 residues. V gave up 4 bases and J gave up 4 bases, with 18 bases separating them. CDR3 in DNA: TGCGCCAGCAGCCTTGTACTGGTAGCGAGATACAATGAGCAGTTCTTC. It codes for CASSLVLVARYNEQFF.

This clonotype was seen repeatedly, ten times or more. This sequence may be a read error, since a much larger clone differs from it by one base. The chain employs TRBV6-5 and TRBJ2-7, with 8 bases aligning to TRBD1. This CDR3 spans 14 amino acids. After removal of 0 bases from V and 3 bases from J, the junction contained 1 base not matched to a gene. Germline V gene data show CDR1 as MNHEY and CDR2 as SVGAGI. The CDR3 here is CASSYSTGDYEQYF. CDR3 DNA: TGTGCCAGCAGTTACTCGACAGGGGACTACGAGCAGTACTTC.

There are a few counts of this clonotype. The CDR3 sequence: CASRHTGGGAFF. Here the CDR3 DNA reads TGTGCCAGCAGGCATACAGGGGGGGGAGCTTTCTTT. V and J are TRBV28 and TRBJ1-1; 8 nucleotides match TRBD1. Per the germline V gene, CDR1 is MDHEN and CDR2 is SYDVKM. CDR3 length equals 12 residues. Trimming at V came to 6 bases and at J to 10 bases, leaving 7 bases not matched to a gene.

The V call is TRBV25-1, the J call TRBJ2-1; D ambiguous. CDR1 is MGHDK, CDR2 SYGVNS, per germline. The CDR3 is 13 amino acids. V was trimmed by 7 bases and J by 5 bases, leaving 12 bases between them. The CDR3 coding sequence is TGTGCCAGCATCGAATCCCAGAACAATGAGCAGTTCTTC. Residues: CASIESQNNEQFF. The variable domain in full, completed from reference TRBV25-1 and TRBJ2-1, reads EADIYQTPRYLVIGTGKKITLECSQTMGHDKMYWYQQDPGMELHLIHYSYGVNSTEKGDLSSESTVSRIRTEHFPLTLESARPSHTSQYLCASIESQNNEQFFGPGTRLTVL.

This clonotype was counted ten times or more. This chain uses TRBV12-3 or TRBV12-4 with TRBJ2-1; D is possibly TRBD1 or TRBD2 (5 bases each). The CDR3 consists of 12 residues. The V end lost 7 bases, the J end lost 5 bases, and 9 bases lay between the germline ends. CDR3 in DNA: TGTGCCAGCAACCGGGACGACAATGAGCAGTTCTTC. Its translation: CASNRDDNEQFF.

The V and J genes are TRBV4-2 and TRBJ1-2, with no clear D. The germline V gene has CDR1 LGHNA and CDR2 YNFKEQ. Trimming removed 0 bases at V and 7 bases at J, with 12 bases between. This CDR3 has 14 amino acids. The CDR3 spells CASSQDRFLTGYTF. The DNA for the CDR3 is TGTGCCAGCAGCCAAGACAGGTTCCTAACTGGCTACACCTTC.

Of note for this clonotype: A read error may explain this, as a much larger clone is one base away. The chain uses TRBV29-1 and TRBJ2-1, with 7 bases lining up with TRBD2. The assigned J gene may be wrong: the sequence end matches TRBJ2-7 better. The germline V gene has CDR1 SQVTM and CDR2 ANQGSEA. CDR3 size: 15 residues. The CDR3 loop reads CSVGAGTTTYNEQYF. CDR3 DNA sequence: TGCAGCGTTGGCGCCGGGACTACCACCTACAATGAGCAGTACTTC.

The V and J genes are TRBV27 and TRBJ2-7; 8 bases are shared with TRBD1. Germline V gene lookup returns CDR1 MNHEY and CDR2 SMNVEV (reference sequence). The CDR3 runs 13 residues. V lost 6 bases to trimming and J lost 6 bases; unmatched junction nucleotides: 7. The CDR3 sequence: CASSWGQVGEQYF. For the CDR3, the DNA is TGTGCCAGCAGCTGGGGACAGGTTGGCGAGCAGTACTTC.

The rearrangement links TRBV7-8 to TRBJ1-5; a possible D gene is TRBD1 (5 bases). Germline V gene sequence: CDR1 SGHVS, CDR2 FQNEAQ. This CDR3 comprises 14 residues. V lost 5 bases and J 6 bases, leaving 14 bases between the germline ends. In DNA form, the CDR3 reads TGTGCCAGCAGCATCCGGGGGTCCCCTCAGCCCCAGCATTTT. This translates into CASSIRGSPQPQHF.

The chain joins TRBV5-1 to TRBJ2-3; weak D call: TRBD2 (6 bases). The V end was cut by 4 bases, the J end by 1 base, with 19 bases between. This CDR3 is 17 amino acids long. CDR1 and CDR2 from the germline V gene are SGHRS and YFSETQ. The CDR3, as DNA: TGCGCCAGCAGCACCATCCGGGGGTCCAAAGGCACAGATACGCAGTATTTT. Its translation: CASSTIRGSKGTDTQYF.

This chain links TRBV28 with TRBJ2-7, with 9 bases aligning to TRBD1. The CDR3 extends over 14 amino acids. The junction had 9 bases not matched to a gene; V was cut back by 5 bases and J by 7 bases. CDR1 MDHEN and CDR2 SYDVKM come from the germline V gene. CDR3 sequence: CASSTGGSYNEQYF. In DNA form, the CDR3 reads TGTGCCAGCAGTACAGGGGGCTCCTACAATGAGCAGTACTTC.

The V call is TRBV9, the J call TRBJ2-1; 9 nucleotides agree with TRBD2. CDR3 length equals 14 residues. V dropped 3 bases and J dropped 8; count of bases not matched to a gene: 6. CDR1 is SGDLS, CDR2 YYNGEE, per germline. CDR3 in DNA: TGTGCCAGCAGCGGGCGGGAGGGATTAGATGAGCAGTTCTTC. Protein sequence: CASSGREGLDEQFF.

In its sample, this clonotype was seen a few times. The genes are TRBV27 and TRBJ1-2; D possibly corresponds to TRBD1 (6 bases). Germline assignment: CDR1 MNHEY and CDR2 SMNVEV (reference sequence). V was cut by 6 bases and J by 7 bases, with 15 bases left in between. The CDR3 runs 13 residues. The CDR3 reads CASSRTVLSGYTF. The DNA for the CDR3 is TGTGCCAGCAGCCGGACAGTTCTAAGTGGCTACACCTTC.

This clonotype showed up many times. In DNA form, the CDR3 reads TGTGCCAGCAGTTTTTCTAGCCCTGGGTCCTACGAGCAGTACTTC. It yields the protein CASSFSSPGSYEQYF. This chain joins TRBV28 and TRBJ2-7, with D perhaps TRBD2 (5 bases). The V gene lost 3 bases and the J gene lost 1 base, with 13 bases spanning the gap. The CDR3 totals 15 residues. Germline loops: CDR1 MDHEN, CDR2 SYDVKM.

This clonotype was counted once. Germline is not matched at one junction end, which may reflect a read error. The V and J genes are TRBV5-1 and TRBJ2-3; D ambiguous. Germline loops: CDR1 SGHRS, CDR2 YFSETQ. The CDR3 consists of 14 residues. Here the CDR3 reads CAGSLAKATDTQYF. The CDR3 nucleotides read TGCGCCGGCAGCTTGGCCAAAGCTACAGATACGCAGTATTTT.

This clonotype was seen a single time. The chain joins TRBV6-1 to TRBJ2-3; 8 positions match TRBD2. V was pared by 5 bases and J by 6 bases, with 4 bases of the junction left unmatched. The CDR3 is 13 residues long. Germline CDR1 MNHNS, CDR2 SASEGT. The CDR3 loop is CASSSGGLDTQYF. As DNA, the CDR3 is TGTGCCAGCAGTTCGGGGGGGCTGGATACGCAGTATTTT.

The chain joins TRBV15 to TRBJ2-7; D is undetermined. The CDR3 has 13 amino acids. From germline, CDR1 is LNHNV and CDR2 YYDKDF (reference sequence). V lost 5 bases, J lost 5 bases, and 13 bases lay in between. CDR3 sequence (DNA): TGTGCCACCAGCGCCCGACTGCAGGACGAGCAGTACTTC. Its protein product is CATSARLQDEQYF.

This clonotype has only a few counts. The gene calls are TRBV6-1 and TRBJ2-2, with D possibly being TRBD2 (5 bases). There are 16 residues in the CDR3. CDR1 is MNHNS and CDR2 is SASEGT in the germline V gene. The V gene lost 3 bases and the J gene lost 3 bases, with 14 bases spanning the gap. The CDR3 sequence: CASSDDYLPDTGELFF. In nucleotides, the CDR3 is TGTGCCAGCAGTGATGACTACCTGCCGGACACCGGGGAGCTGTTTTTT.

This clonotype was counted a few times. The chain couples TRBV6-5 to TRBJ1-2, with 8 bases lining up with TRBD1. This CDR3 has 16 amino acids. Germline loops: CDR1 MNHEY, CDR2 SVGAGI. J was trimmed by 6 bases and V by 6 bases; bases with no gene match: 15. The chain's CDR3 is CASRPKDRAIENGYTF. In DNA form, the CDR3 reads TGTGCCAGCAGACCCAAGGACAGGGCAATCGAAAATGGCTACACCTTC.

This clonotype has only a few counts. This chain links TRBV10-3 with TRBJ2-3; 8 positions agree with TRBD2. The germline CDR1 and CDR2 sequences are ENHRY and SYGVKD. CDR3 size: 16 residues. V dropped 6 bases and J dropped 1; count of bases not matched to a gene: 9. The CDR3 bases are TGTGCCATCAGAGACCACTCGCGGGGGGGCACAGATACGCAGTATTTT. It specifies CAIRDHSRGGTDTQYF.

This clonotype came up a few times. This sequence joins TRBV20-1 and TRBJ1-2, with D hard to call. Between the trimmed V and J ends, which lost 6 bases and 5 bases, there was a span of 16 bases. Germline assignment: CDR1 DFQATT and CDR2 SNEGSKA (reference sequence). This CDR3 has 13 residues. CDR3 in amino acids: CSALIRVGYGYTF. In DNA, the CDR3 is TGCAGTGCCTTAATTAGGGTAGGGTATGGCTACACCTTC.

This chain joins TRBV12-5 and TRBJ2-1; no reliable D call. The end of the DNA aligns better with TRBJ2-7, so the J call may be wrong. Per the germline V gene, CDR1 is LGHNT and CDR2 is FRNRAP. The CDR3 totals 15 residues. CDR3 DNA: TGTGCTAGTGGTTTGGGACCTGACTCCTACAATGAGCAGTACTTC. Translating gives CASGLGPDSYNEQYF.

In this sample, this clonotype turned up a few times. This chain uses TRBV7-2 with TRBJ2-5; 16 bases map to TRBD2. The V gene end was trimmed by 1 base and the J gene end by 5 bases; junction bases not matched to a gene: 4. Germline V gene lookup returns CDR1 SGHTA and CDR2 FQGNSA. The CDR3 totals 17 residues. CDR3 in amino acids: CASSLGGLAGGDETQYF. The CDR3 DNA follows: TGTGCCAGCAGCTTAGGGGGACTAGCGGGGGGGGATGAGACCCAGTACTTC.

The V call is TRBV21-1, the J call TRBJ1-3. TRBV21-1 is a recognized pseudogene. This CDR3 region has 18 residues. The CDR3 DNA reads as TGTGCCAGCAGCAAAGTGGGAGGTACCGGGGCACCGAGAAACACCATATATTTT. Translated, it gives CASSKVGGTGAPRNTIYF.

This clonotype has only a few counts. V and J are TRBV6-6 and TRBJ1-4, with unresolved D. Germline assignment: CDR1 MNHNY and CDR2 SVGAGI (reference sequence). The CDR3 covers 15 residues. V dropped 5 bases and J dropped 7 bases, with 17 bases sitting between them. Here the CDR3 reads CASSPGLPEGEKLFF. Here the CDR3 DNA reads TGTGCCAGCAGTCCAGGTCTCCCAGAGGGTGAAAAACTGTTTTTT.

Concerning this clonotype itself: A much larger clone lies one base from this, so it may be a read error. The J gene is TRBJ2-7, the V gene TRBV29-1; D may match TRBD1 or TRBD2 (6 bases each). Trimming took 6 bases from V and 2 from J, leaving 14 bases between them. The V gene's germline CDR1 is SQVTM and CDR2 ANQGSEA. CDR3 size: 13 residues. The CDR3 DNA reads TGCAGCGTGGCACCGGGGGCTCCCTACGAGCAGTACTTC. This translates into CSVAPGAPYEQYF.

On this clonotype: A much larger clone lies one base from this, so it may be a read error. J is TRBJ2-5 and V is TRBV13; TRBD2 agrees at 13 bases. CDR3 size: 16 residues. Trimming removed 0 bases from V and 11 bases from J; junction bases left unmatched: 9. CDR1 PRHDT and CDR2 FYEKMQ come from the germline V gene (reference sequence). The chain's CDR3 is CASSLGGTSGTNEQYF. CDR3 sequence (DNA): TGTGCCAGCAGCTTAGGGGGGACTAGCGGGACCAATGAGCAGTACTTC. The variable domain in full, completed from reference TRBV13 and TRBJ2-5, reads AAGVIQSPRHLIKEKRETATLKCYPIPRHDTVYWYQQGPGQDPQFLISFYEKMQSDKGSIPDRFSAQQFSDYHSELNMSSLELGDSALYFCASSLGGTSGTNEQYFGPGTRLLVL.